The sequence of this T cell receptor (beta chain) was determined in a study of memory CD4+ T cells and cytomegalovirus serostatus. Overall study context: Healthy Belgian adult donors included about nine CMV-positive and 24 CMV-negative people.

Single viable CD3+CD4+CD8-CD45RO+ cells were sorted as the memory CD4+ T cells. CMV serostatus came from serum IgG against pp150, pp28, p38, p52. Positive selection with CD4 microbeads enriched total CD4+ T cells. The method was immunoSEQ multiplex PCR; TCRdb's version includes in-frame clones alone and lacks a portion of them. This sample has approximately 50,000 clones; around three quarters occur once, and the top ten carry 2.6%. The source is an adult in good health and CMV-seropositive. The sequencing input was memory CD4+ T cells from blood.

The CDR3 spells CSSRLADSTDTQYF. CDR3 DNA: TGCAGCTCCAGACTAGCGGACTCGACGGATACGCAGTATTTT. The rearrangement joins TRBV29-1 to TRBJ2-3; 9 bases align to TRBD2. Germline CDR1 and CDR2: SQVTM and ANQGSEA. V lost 8 bases to trimming and J lost 6 bases; unmatched junction nucleotides: 12. The CDR3 contains 14 residues.